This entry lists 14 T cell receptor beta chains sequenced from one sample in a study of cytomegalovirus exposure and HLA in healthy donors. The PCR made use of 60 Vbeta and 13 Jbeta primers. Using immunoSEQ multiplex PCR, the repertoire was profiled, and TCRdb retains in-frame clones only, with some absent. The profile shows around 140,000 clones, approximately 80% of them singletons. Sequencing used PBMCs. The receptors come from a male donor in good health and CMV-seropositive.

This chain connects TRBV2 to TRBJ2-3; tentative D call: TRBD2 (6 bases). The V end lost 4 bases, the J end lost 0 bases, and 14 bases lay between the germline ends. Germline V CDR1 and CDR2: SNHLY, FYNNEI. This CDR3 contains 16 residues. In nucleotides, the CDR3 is TGTGCCAGCAGTGCGGGGGACTCCCCTAGCACAGATACGCAGTATTTT. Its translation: CASSAGDSPSTDTQYF.

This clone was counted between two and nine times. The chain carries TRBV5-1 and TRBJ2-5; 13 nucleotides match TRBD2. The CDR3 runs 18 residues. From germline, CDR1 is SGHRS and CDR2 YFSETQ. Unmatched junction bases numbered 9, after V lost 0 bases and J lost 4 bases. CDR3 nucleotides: TGCGCCAGCAGCTTGGAGACTAGCGGGGGGTATGGCAGAGAGACCCAGTACTTC. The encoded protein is CASSLETSGGYGRETQYF.

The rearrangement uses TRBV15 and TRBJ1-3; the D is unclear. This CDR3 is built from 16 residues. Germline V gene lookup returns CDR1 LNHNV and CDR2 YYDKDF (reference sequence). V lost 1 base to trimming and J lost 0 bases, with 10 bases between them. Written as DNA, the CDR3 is TGTGCCACCAGCAGAGGAGGCCCTTACTCTGGAAACACCATATATTTT. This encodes CATSRGGPYSGNTIYF.

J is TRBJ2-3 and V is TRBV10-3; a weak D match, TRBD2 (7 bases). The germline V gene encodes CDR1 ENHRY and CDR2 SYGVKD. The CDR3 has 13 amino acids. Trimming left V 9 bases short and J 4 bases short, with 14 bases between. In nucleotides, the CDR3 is TGTGCCATAAGGGGGGGAGTGGCAGATACGCAGTATTTT. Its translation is CAIRGGVADTQYF.

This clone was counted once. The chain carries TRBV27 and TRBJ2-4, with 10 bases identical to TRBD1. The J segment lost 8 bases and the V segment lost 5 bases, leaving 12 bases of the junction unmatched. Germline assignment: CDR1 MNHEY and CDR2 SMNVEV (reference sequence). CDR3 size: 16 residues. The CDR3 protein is CASSLLVGTGVDIQYF. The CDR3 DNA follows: TGTGCCAGCAGTCTCCTCGTGGGGACAGGGGTGGACATTCAGTACTTC.

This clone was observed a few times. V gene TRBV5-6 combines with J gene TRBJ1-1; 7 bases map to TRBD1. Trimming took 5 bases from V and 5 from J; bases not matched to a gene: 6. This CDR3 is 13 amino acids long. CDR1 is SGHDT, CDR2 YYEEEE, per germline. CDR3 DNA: TGTGCCAGCAGTCTTACAGGGGTGACTGAAGCTTTCTTT. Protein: CASSLTGVTEAFF.

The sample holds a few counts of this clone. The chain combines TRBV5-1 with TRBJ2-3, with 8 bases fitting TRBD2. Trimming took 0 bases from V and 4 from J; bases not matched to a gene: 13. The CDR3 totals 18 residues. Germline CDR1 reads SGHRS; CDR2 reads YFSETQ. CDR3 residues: CASSLASVEREIADTQYF. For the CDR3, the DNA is TGCGCCAGCAGCTTGGCCTCAGTAGAGCGGGAGATCGCAGATACGCAGTATTTT.

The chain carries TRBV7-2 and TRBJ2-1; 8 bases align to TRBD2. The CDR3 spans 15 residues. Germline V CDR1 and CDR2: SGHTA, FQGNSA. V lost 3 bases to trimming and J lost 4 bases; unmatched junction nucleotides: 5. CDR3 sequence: CASSFGTRLYNEQFF. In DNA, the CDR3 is TGTGCCAGCAGCTTCGGGACTAGGCTTTACAATGAGCAGTTCTTC.

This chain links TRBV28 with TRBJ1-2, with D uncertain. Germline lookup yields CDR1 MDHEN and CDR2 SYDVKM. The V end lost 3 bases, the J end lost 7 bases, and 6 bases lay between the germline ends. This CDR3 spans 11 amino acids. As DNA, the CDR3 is TGTGCCAGCAGTTTTGATAGTGGCTACACCTTC. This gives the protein CASSFDSGYTF.

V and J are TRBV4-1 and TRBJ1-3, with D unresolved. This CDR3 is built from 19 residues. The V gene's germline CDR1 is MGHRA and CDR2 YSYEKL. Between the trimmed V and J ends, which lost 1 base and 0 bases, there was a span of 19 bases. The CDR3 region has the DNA TGCGCCAGCAGCCAAGTTCTTCCATTACAGCTACTCTCTGGAAACACCATATATTTT. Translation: CASSQVLPLQLLSGNTIYF.

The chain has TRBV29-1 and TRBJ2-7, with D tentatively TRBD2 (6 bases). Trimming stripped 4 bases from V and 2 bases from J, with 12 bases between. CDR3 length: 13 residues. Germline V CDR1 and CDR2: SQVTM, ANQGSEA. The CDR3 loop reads CSVGGGRTYEQYF. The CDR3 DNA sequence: TGCAGCGTTGGAGGTGGGAGGACCTACGAGCAGTACTTC.

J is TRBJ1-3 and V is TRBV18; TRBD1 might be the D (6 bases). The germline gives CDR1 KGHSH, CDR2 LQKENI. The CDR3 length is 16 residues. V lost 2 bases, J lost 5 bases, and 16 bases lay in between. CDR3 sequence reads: CASSPYTGTSRNTIYF. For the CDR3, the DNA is TGTGCCAGCTCACCATATACCGGGACATCTAGAAACACCATATATTTT.

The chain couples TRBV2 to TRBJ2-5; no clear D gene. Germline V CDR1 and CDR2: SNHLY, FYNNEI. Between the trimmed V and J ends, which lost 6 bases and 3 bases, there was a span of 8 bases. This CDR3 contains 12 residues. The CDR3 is CASSFVEETQYF. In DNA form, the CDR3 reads TGTGCCAGCAGCTTTGTAGAAGAGACCCAGTACTTC.

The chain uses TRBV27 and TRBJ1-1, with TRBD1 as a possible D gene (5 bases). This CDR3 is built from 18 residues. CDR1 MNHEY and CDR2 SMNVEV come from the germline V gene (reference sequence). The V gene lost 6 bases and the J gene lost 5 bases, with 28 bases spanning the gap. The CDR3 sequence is CASRSIATRGPKGTEAFF. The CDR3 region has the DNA TGTGCCAGCAGATCGATAGCCACAAGGGGCCCCAAAGGGACTGAAGCTTTCTTT.